The 27 T cell receptor beta chains given below trace back to one sample, sequenced in a study of T cell responses to AZD1222 COVID-19 vaccine. Profiled with immunoSEQ multiplex PCR; TCRdb holds only in-frame clones, not every one. Altogether 150,000 to 200,000 clones are present, more than 80% being singletons, with the ten largest covering around 4%. The sample here was peripheral blood, taken on day 0 of AZD1222 vaccination. The receptors come from an adult in good health.

The rearrangement links TRBV3-1 (or the pseudogene TRBV3-2) to TRBJ1-3; tentatively, D is TRBD1 (5 bases). The ends were cut back, 3 bases at V and 2 bases at J, with 8 bases in the middle. The CDR3 has 14 residues. Germline V gene data show CDR1 as LGHDT and CDR2 as YNNKEL (reference sequence). CDR3 coding DNA: TGTGCCAGCAGCCACGGGACGGCTGGAAACACCATATATTTT. As protein: CASSHGTAGNTIYF.

The chain is built from TRBV3-1 (or the pseudogene TRBV3-2) and TRBJ1-2; a possible D gene is TRBD1 (6 bases). From germline, CDR1 is LGHDT and CDR2 YNNKEL (reference sequence). The CDR3 has 12 residues. The V gene lost 4 bases and the J gene lost 5 bases, with 8 bases spanning the gap. CDR3: CASSPQGYGYTF. CDR3 nucleotides: TGTGCCAGCAGCCCACAGGGATATGGCTACACCTTC.

The J gene is TRBJ2-7, the V gene TRBV11-1, with D tentatively TRBD2 (5 bases). Trimming took 5 bases from V and 7 from J, leaving 12 bases between them. Looked up from germline, CDR1 is SGHAT and CDR2 is FQDESV (reference sequence). The CDR3 extends over 12 amino acids. The CDR3 spells CASSPRGSEQYF. The CDR3 DNA sequence: TGTGCCAGCAGCCCCCGAGGGAGTGAGCAGTACTTC. The entire variable domain, with the rest obtained from reference TRBV11-1 and TRBJ2-7, is as follows: EAEVAQSPRYKITEKSQAVAFWCDPISGHATLYWYRQILGQGPELLVQFQDESVVDDSQLPKDRFSAERLKGVDSTLKIQPAELGDSAMYLCASSPRGSEQYFGPGTRLTVT.

The chain links TRBV30 to TRBJ1-1; D is undetermined. V was cut by 5 bases and J by 4 bases, with 17 bases left in between. CDR3 length: 14 amino acids. The V gene's germline CDR1 is GTSNPN and CDR2 SVGIG (reference sequence). The DNA of the CDR3 is TGTGCCTGGTTTGCGGTCGGAGGAGGCACTGAAGCTTTCTTT. Protein sequence: CAWFAVGGGTEAFF.

V and J are TRBV6-5 and TRBJ2-7, with 7 bases lining up with TRBD1. Germline CDR1 is MNHEY and CDR2 is SVGAGI. V was clipped by 7 bases and J by 0 bases; unmatched bases: 6. This CDR3 region has 14 residues. CDR3 region: CASTIQGNSYEQYF. DNA of the CDR3: TGTGCCAGCACTATACAGGGGAACTCCTACGAGCAGTACTTC.

CDR3 region: CASSDTMLSNQPQHF. In DNA, the CDR3 is TGTGCCAGCAGTGATACCATGCTGAGCAATCAGCCCCAGCATTTT. The J gene is TRBJ1-5, the V gene TRBV2; D gene ambiguous. V was trimmed by 3 bases and J by 1 base, leaving 10 bases between them. Looked up from germline, CDR1 is SNHLY and CDR2 is FYNNEI. This CDR3 is 15 amino acids long.

The J gene is TRBJ1-1, the V gene TRBV5-1; tentatively, D is TRBD1 (5 bases). Looked up from germline, CDR1 is SGHRS and CDR2 is YFSETQ. With 5 bases removed from V and 4 bases from J, the gap between germline ends came to 15 bases. This CDR3 contains 14 residues. Here the CDR3 reads CASSMGREFTEAFF. In DNA form, the CDR3 reads TGCGCCAGCAGTATGGGCAGGGAGTTCACTGAAGCTTTCTTT.

The rearrangement links TRBV5-4 to TRBJ1-1; D remains unclear. Trimming removed 0 bases at V and 3 bases at J, with 9 bases between. This CDR3 comprises 14 residues. Germline values: CDR1 SGHNT, CDR2 YYREEE (reference sequence). CDR3 sequence (DNA): TGTGCCAGCAGCTTGGTGGTTCAAGACACTGAAGCTTTCTTT. As protein: CASSLVVQDTEAFF. The entire variable domain, with the rest obtained from reference TRBV5-4 and TRBJ1-1, is as follows: ETGVTQSPTHLIKTRGQQVTLRCSSQSGHNTVSWYQQALGQGPQFIFQYYREEENGRGNFPPRFSGLQFPNYSSELNVNALELDDSALYLCASSLVVQDTEAFFGQGTRLTVV.

The chain carries TRBV11-2 and TRBJ2-3; D is unclear. Deletions cut 2 bases from V and 2 bases from J, with 14 bases between. The germline gives CDR1 SGHAT, CDR2 FQNNGV. This CDR3 contains 16 residues. DNA of the CDR3: TGTGCCAGCAGCTTAAGAGTGGCAGGACCCACAGATACGCAGTATTTT. Protein product: CASSLRVAGPTDTQYF. The full variable domain, its missing parts supplied by reference TRBV11-2 and TRBJ2-3, is EAGVAQSPRYKIIEKRQSVAFWCNPISGHATLYWYQQILGQGPKLLIQFQNNGVVDDSQLPKDRFSAERLKGVDSTLKIQPAKLEDSAVYLCASSLRVAGPTDTQYFGPGTRLTVL.

The gene calls are TRBV14 and TRBJ1-4; the D gene is possibly TRBD1 (5 bases). The CDR3 totals 17 residues. CDR1 and CDR2 (germline): SGHDN, FVKESK. Trimming pared 3 bases from V and 4 bases from J, leaving 18 bases between. In DNA form, the CDR3 reads TGTGCCAGCAGCCAGTGGGGACGTGGCGGACTTAATGAAAAACTGTTTTTT. Protein product: CASSQWGRGGLNEKLFF.

V usage is TRBV7-9 and J usage is TRBJ1-2; D gene ambiguous. The V gene lost 4 bases and the J gene lost 5 bases, with 17 bases spanning the gap. In germline, CDR1 is SEHNR, CDR2 FQNEAQ (reference sequence). The CDR3 runs 15 residues. DNA for the CDR3: TGTGCCAGCAGCTCATCCGCGCCTTCGGGATATGGCTACACCTTC. It specifies CASSSSAPSGYGYTF.

The rearrangement joins TRBV27 to TRBJ1-2, with 8 bases lining up with TRBD1. The CDR3 is made up of 16 amino acids. CDR1 is MNHEY and CDR2 is SMNVEV in the germline V gene (reference sequence). Trimming took 2 bases from V and 7 from J; bases not matched to a gene: 12. The CDR3 spells CASSLLLGGQGGGYTF. The CDR3 coding sequence is TGTGCCAGCAGTTTACTCCTCGGCGGACAGGGTGGTGGCTACACCTTC.

This chain links TRBV19 with TRBJ2-2, with D unclear. The CDR3 loop spans 14 amino acids. Germline V gene lookup returns CDR1 LNHDA and CDR2 SQIVND (reference sequence). Trimming took off 3 bases at V and 1 base at J, with 6 bases between the two ends. The CDR3 DNA is TGTGCCAGTAGTATCTGGCAGAACACCGGGGAGCTGTTTTTT. Its translation: CASSIWQNTGELFF.

This clone showed up just a few times. The rearrangement links TRBV15 to TRBJ1-4; the D is unclear. The CDR3 loop spans 16 amino acids. Trimming pared 3 bases from V and 0 bases from J, leaving 11 bases between. Germline CDR1 and CDR2: LNHNV and YYDKDF (reference sequence). The CDR3 is CATSRDLDATNEKLFF. CDR3 sequence (DNA): TGTGCCACCAGCAGGGACCTCGATGCAACTAATGAAAAACTGTTTTTT.

The chain has TRBV5-1 and TRBJ2-7; D may be TRBD1 (5 bases). Trimming pared 0 bases from V and 6 bases from J, leaving 10 bases between. The CDR3 runs to 13 residues. Looked up from germline, CDR1 is SGHRS and CDR2 is YFSETQ. CDR3 coding DNA: TGCGCCAGCAGCTTGGATCAGGGAAGCGAGCAGTACTTC. It translates to CASSLDQGSEQYF.

This chain links TRBV6-4 with TRBJ1-2; D gene uncertain. Germline CDR1 reads MRHNA; CDR2 reads SNTAGT. This CDR3 is 12 amino acids long. V dropped 2 bases and J dropped 7 bases, with 8 bases sitting between them. CDR3 residues: CASSDVPGGYTF. DNA of the CDR3: TGTGCCAGCAGTGACGTTCCGGGTGGCTACACCTTC.

The V and J genes are TRBV7-6 and TRBJ1-5, with 9 bases lining up with TRBD1. There are 20 residues in the CDR3. V lost 0 bases and J lost 6; bases outside the gene matches: 18. Germline CDR1 is SGHVS and CDR2 is FNYEAQ. CDR3 amino acids: CASSLAYLVCTGGNGQPQHF. Here the CDR3 DNA reads TGTGCCAGCAGCTTAGCGTATTTAGTGTGTACAGGGGGCAACGGTCAGCCCCAGCATTTT.

The chain carries TRBV12-3 or TRBV12-4 and TRBJ1-3; no clear D. V lost 7 bases and J lost 0, with 7 bases in between. This CDR3 has 13 amino acids. This CDR3 is CASTPNSGNTIYF. DNA for the CDR3: TGTGCCAGCACCCCGAACTCTGGAAACACCATATATTTT.

This chain uses TRBV4-1 with TRBJ1-4; D call uncertain. Trimming removed 0 bases at V and 5 bases at J, with 16 bases between. Germline V lookup: CDR1 MGHRA, CDR2 YSYEKL. The CDR3 contains 17 residues. For the CDR3, the DNA is TGCGCCAGCAGCCAAGATTTTGAGGCACCTCCCAATGAAAAACTGTTTTTT. Amino acid sequence: CASSQDFEAPPNEKLFF.

The chain joins TRBV4-1 to TRBJ2-1, with D tentatively TRBD1 (5 bases). CDR3 length: 14 residues. Germline CDR1 and CDR2: MGHRA and YSYEKL. With 1 base removed from V and 3 bases from J, the gap between germline ends came to 7 bases. DNA of the CDR3: TGCGCCAGCAGCCAAGTCGACAGCTACAATGAGCAGTTCTTC. Translated, it gives CASSQVDSYNEQFF.

The CDR3 is CASSLSPLAGVVGELFF. The CDR3 nucleotides are TGTGCCAGCAGCTTATCCCCCCTAGCGGGAGTTGTCGGGGAGCTGTTTTTT. This rearrangement joins TRBV11-2 to TRBJ2-2; 10 bases are a match to TRBD2. Germline V gene lookup returns CDR1 SGHAT and CDR2 FQNNGV. J gave up 7 bases and V 2 bases, and 10 bases lay outside the gene matches. The CDR3 loop spans 17 amino acids.

The chain combines TRBV5-1 with TRBJ1-1, with D possibly matching TRBD1 (5 bases). The germline V gene has CDR1 SGHRS and CDR2 YFSETQ. Trimming cost V 4 bases and J 6 bases, with 19 bases left between them. This CDR3 spans 15 amino acids. CDR3 nucleotides: TGCGCCAGCAGCCGAGTCGGGGGAGCGGGGCCTGAAGCTTTCTTT. It yields the protein CASSRVGGAGPEAFF.

This clone was seen a single time. The chain combines TRBV19 with TRBJ1-5; 10 nucleotides agree with TRBD1. CDR1 is LNHDA and CDR2 is SQIVND in the germline V gene (reference sequence). V was pared by 3 bases and J by 6 bases, with 5 bases of the junction left unmatched. This CDR3 is built from 15 residues. The CDR3 DNA reads as TGTGCCAGTAGTATTCTTCGGGACAGGGGTCAGCCCCAGCATTTT. Translation gives CASSILRDRGQPQHF.

The CDR3 is CASSPSGGREAFF. DNA of the CDR3: TGTGCCAGCAGCCCCTCAGGGGGTAGGGAAGCTTTCTTT. The J gene is TRBJ1-1, the V gene TRBV9, with 7 bases matching TRBD1. J lost 8 bases, V lost 4 bases, and 8 bases had no gene match. CDR1 and CDR2 from the germline V gene are SGDLS and YYNGEE. This CDR3 has 13 amino acids.

The chain couples TRBV27 to TRBJ1-2, with 10 bases that match TRBD1. Germline V CDR1 and CDR2: MNHEY, SMNVEV (reference sequence). V trimming: 5 bases; J trimming: 6 bases; junction bases outside the gene matches: 9. The CDR3 totals 15 residues. The CDR3 sequence: CASSLRGQGLNGYTF. The CDR3 DNA reads as TGTGCCAGCAGTCTAAGGGGACAGGGGTTGAATGGCTACACCTTC.

This chain uses TRBV19 with TRBJ2-4; 9 bases fit TRBD2. The ends lost 6 bases at V and 2 bases at J; junction bases unmatched: 8. This CDR3 region has 16 residues. Germline V gene lookup returns CDR1 LNHDA and CDR2 SQIVND (reference sequence). DNA of the CDR3: TGTGCCAGTAGAGGGCTAGCGGGAAGCTCCAAAAACATTCAGTACTTC. The encoded protein is CASRGLAGSSKNIQYF.

The chain carries TRBV28 and TRBJ1-2; D unclear. Trimming shortened V by 3 bases and J by 3 bases, and 11 bases separated the two germline ends. CDR1 is MDHEN, CDR2 SYDVKM, per germline. This CDR3 is 14 amino acids long. The CDR3 reads CASSLVRGYYGYTF. CDR3 DNA sequence: TGTGCCAGCAGTTTGGTACGAGGGTACTATGGCTACACCTTC.